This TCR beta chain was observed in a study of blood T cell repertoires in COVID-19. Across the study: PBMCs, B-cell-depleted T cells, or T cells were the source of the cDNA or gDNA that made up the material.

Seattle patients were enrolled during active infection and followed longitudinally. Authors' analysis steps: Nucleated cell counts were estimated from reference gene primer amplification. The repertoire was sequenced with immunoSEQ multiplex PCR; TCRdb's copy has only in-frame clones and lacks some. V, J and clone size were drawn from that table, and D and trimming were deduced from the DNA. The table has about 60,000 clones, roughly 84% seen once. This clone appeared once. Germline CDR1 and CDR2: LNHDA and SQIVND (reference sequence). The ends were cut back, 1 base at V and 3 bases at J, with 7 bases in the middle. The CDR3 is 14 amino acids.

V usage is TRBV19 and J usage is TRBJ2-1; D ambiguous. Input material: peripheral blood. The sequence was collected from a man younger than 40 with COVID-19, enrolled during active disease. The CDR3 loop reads CASSIGLHYNEQFF. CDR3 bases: TGTGCCAGTAGTATAGGACTCCACTACAATGAGCAGTTCTTC.